A selection of T cell receptor beta chains follows, all from one sample in a study of cytomegalovirus exposure and HLA in healthy donors. Libraries were prepared by immunoSEQ multiplex PCR; TCRdb keeps only in-frame clonotypes and omits some of them. The sample contains 270,000 or so clones, 80% to 95% of which appear only once. What was sequenced was PBMCs. All receptors derive from a girl under 10 years old in good health and CMV-seronegative. Both conserved end residues are part of each CDR3. The D gene is left open where the match is weak. Clone size is given for some rows only: seen once, a few or many times, or a class if the clone is expanded.

DNA,CDR3,V,J,D,size
TGCGCCAGCAGCTTCGGGGAGGGTACGGACATTCAGTACTTC,CASSFGEGTDIQYF,TRBV5-1,TRBJ2-4,TRBD2,-
TGCGCCAGCAGCCATACCGGGACAGGGAACACTGAAGCTTTCTTT,CASSHTGTGNTEAFF,TRBV4-1,TRBJ1-1,TRBD1,-
TGTGCCAGCAGCTCCGGGTGGTTAGGGAGGGCCGGTGAGCAGTTCTTC,CASSSGWLGRAGEQFF,TRBV13,TRBJ2-1,TRBD2,-
TGTGCCAGCAGTGAATGGAGCGGAGGGACGAGCGACGAGCAGTACTTC,CASSEWSGGTSDEQYF,TRBV25-1,TRBJ2-7,-,once
TGTGCCAGCAGCGGAGACCCTAATGAAAAACTGTTTTTT,CASSGDPNEKLFF,TRBV5-4,TRBJ1-4,-,-
TGTGCCAGCAGACCCCGCGGGGCAGATACGCAGTATTTT,CASRPRGADTQYF,TRBV5-4,TRBJ2-3,-,-
TGTGCCAGCAGTTACTCAGGGCTAGCGGAGCAGTATTTT,CASSYSGLAEQYF,TRBV6-5,TRBJ2-3,TRBD2,-
TGCAGCGTTTTATTACAGGCGATCCCCACTGAAGCTTTCTTT,CSVLLQAIPTEAFF,TRBV29-1,TRBJ1-1,-,-
TGTGCCAGCTCACCACAGGGGGCGAAGAATGAAAAACTGTTTTTT,CASSPQGAKNEKLFF,TRBV18,TRBJ1-4,TRBD1,-
TGTGCCAGCAGACTACAGGGGAGTCCCCTCCACTTT,CASRLQGSPLHF,TRBV2,TRBJ1-6,TRBD1,-
TGTGCCAGCAGCTTAGATCCTGGGCAGAACACTGAAGCTTTCTTT,CASSLDPGQNTEAFF,TRBV11-2,TRBJ1-1,-,-
TGTGCCATCAGTGAGTGGGACAGTTCCTACAATGAGCAGTTCTTC,CAISEWDSSYNEQFF,TRBV10-3,TRBJ2-1,TRBD1,-
TGTGCCAGCAGCAGAGTCGCGGGGGCCTCCGGCAATGAGCAGTTCTTC,CASSRVAGASGNEQFF,TRBV6-6,TRBJ2-1,-,-
TGTGCCAGCAGCTTAAAAACGGTAAACAATGAGCAGTTCTTC,CASSLKTVNNEQFF,TRBV7-6,TRBJ2-1,-,-
TGTGCCAGCAGCTTAGAACTTGTAGGGGGGGGCTCAGCTTTCTTT,CASSLELVGGGSAFF,TRBV13,TRBJ1-1,-,-
TGTGCCAGCAGCTCGCCCCGGGACAGGGGGTTTGGGGCCAACGTCCTGACTTTC,CASSSPRDRGFGANVLTF,TRBV7-9,TRBJ2-6,TRBD1,-
TGTGCCAGCAGGGGGACGGGGGAGGGAATGACCTTC,CASRGTGEGMTF,TRBV27,TRBJ1-2,-,-
TGTGCCAGCAGTTCCGACAGGGTGGGGGAAAAACTGTTTTTT,CASSSDRVGEKLFF,TRBV6-5,TRBJ1-4,TRBD1,-
TGTGCCAGCAGCTTGTACAAGGGAGATAGAGCTTTCTTT,CASSLYKGDRAFF,TRBV5-4,TRBJ1-1,-,-
TGTGCTAGTGGTTTGGAGCCGCAGGTATCCGGGGAGCTGTTTTTT,CASGLEPQVSGELFF,TRBV12-5,TRBJ2-2,-,-
TGTGCCTGGAGGGCTCAGGGTCTTAACTATGGCTACACCTTC,CAWRAQGLNYGYTF,TRBV30,TRBJ1-2,-,-
TGCGCCAGTCGCAAGGGAAGGACAGGGAACACTGAAGCTTTCTTT,CASRKGRTGNTEAFF,TRBV10-1,TRBJ1-1,TRBD1,-
TGCGCCAGCAGCGCCGGGACAGGGGGCGGTGCGGGGAACATTCAGTACTTC,CASSAGTGGGAGNIQYF,TRBV5-1,TRBJ2-4,TRBD1,-
TGTGCCAGCAGCGTAGTAGCGGGAGGGAGCTACAATGAGCAGTTCTTC,CASSVVAGGSYNEQFF,TRBV9,TRBJ2-1,TRBD2,-
TGTGCCAGCAGCTTGGCTAGCGGAGAGCAGTTCTTC,CASSLASGEQFF,TRBV5-6,TRBJ2-1,TRBD2,-
TGTGCCAGCAGCTTAGCCCCAGGGACAGCTCAGCCCCAGCATTTT,CASSLAPGTAQPQHF,TRBV7-2,TRBJ1-5,TRBD1,-
TGTGCCAGCAGCGAAGAACTAGCGGGAGTACCGTATTTT,CASSEELAGVPYF,TRBV7-7,TRBJ2-3,TRBD2,-
TGTGCCAGCAGCTTGGCCGGGACCGGGGAGCTGTTTTTT,CASSLAGTGELFF,TRBV5-6,TRBJ2-2,-,-
TGTGCCAGCAGTTTACAGGGCAATCAGCCCCAGCATTTT,CASSLQGNQPQHF,TRBV28,TRBJ1-5,-,-